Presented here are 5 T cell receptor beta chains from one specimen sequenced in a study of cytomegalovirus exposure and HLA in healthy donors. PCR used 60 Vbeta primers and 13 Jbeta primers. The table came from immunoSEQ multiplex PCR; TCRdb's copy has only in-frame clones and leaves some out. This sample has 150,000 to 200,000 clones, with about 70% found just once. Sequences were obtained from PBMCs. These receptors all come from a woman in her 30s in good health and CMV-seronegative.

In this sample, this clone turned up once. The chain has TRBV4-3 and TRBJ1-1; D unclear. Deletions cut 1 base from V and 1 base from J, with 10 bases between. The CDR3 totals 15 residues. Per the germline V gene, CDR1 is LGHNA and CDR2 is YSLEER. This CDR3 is CASSQAMRENTEAFF. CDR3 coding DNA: TGCGCCAGCAGCCAAGCAATGAGGGAGAACACTGAAGCTTTCTTT.

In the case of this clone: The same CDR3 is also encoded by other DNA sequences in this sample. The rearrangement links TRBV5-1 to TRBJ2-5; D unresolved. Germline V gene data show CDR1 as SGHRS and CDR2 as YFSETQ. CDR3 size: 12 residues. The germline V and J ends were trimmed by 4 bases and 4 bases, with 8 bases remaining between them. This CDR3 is CASSPGGETQYF. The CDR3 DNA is TGCGCCAGCAGCCCGGGTGGAGAGACCCAGTACTTC.

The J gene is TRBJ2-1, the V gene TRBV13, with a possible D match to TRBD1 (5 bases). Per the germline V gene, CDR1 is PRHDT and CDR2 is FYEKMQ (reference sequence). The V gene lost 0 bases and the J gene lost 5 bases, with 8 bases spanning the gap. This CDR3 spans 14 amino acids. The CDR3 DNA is TGTGCCAGCAGCTTAGGTATGACAGACAATGAGCAGTTCTTC. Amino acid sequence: CASSLGMTDNEQFF.

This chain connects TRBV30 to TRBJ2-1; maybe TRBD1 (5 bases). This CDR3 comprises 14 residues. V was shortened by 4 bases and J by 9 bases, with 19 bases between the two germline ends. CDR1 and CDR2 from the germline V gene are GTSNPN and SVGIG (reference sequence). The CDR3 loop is CAWNVGLQAGEQFF. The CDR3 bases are TGTGCCTGGAACGTGGGGCTCCAAGCAGGTGAGCAGTTCTTC.

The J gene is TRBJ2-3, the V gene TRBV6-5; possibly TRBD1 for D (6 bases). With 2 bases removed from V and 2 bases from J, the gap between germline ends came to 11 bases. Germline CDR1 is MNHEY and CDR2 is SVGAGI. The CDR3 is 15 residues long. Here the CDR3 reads CASSYRTGSTDTQYF. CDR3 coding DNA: TGTGCCAGCAGTTACCGTACAGGGTCCACAGATACGCAGTATTTT.